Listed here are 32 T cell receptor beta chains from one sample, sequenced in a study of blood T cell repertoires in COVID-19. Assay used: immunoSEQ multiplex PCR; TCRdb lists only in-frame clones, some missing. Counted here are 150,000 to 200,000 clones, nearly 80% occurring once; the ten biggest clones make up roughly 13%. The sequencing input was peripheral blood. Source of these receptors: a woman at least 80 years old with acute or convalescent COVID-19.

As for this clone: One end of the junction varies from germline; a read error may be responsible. The CDR3 is CAWSQGALKTEAFF. Written as DNA, the CDR3 is TGTGCCTGGAGTCAAGGGGCCCTGAAAACTGAAGCTTTCTTT. The gene calls are TRBV30 and TRBJ1-1; TRBD1 might be the D (5 bases). Per the germline V gene, CDR1 is GTSNPN and CDR2 is SVGIG (reference sequence). The CDR3 runs 14 residues.

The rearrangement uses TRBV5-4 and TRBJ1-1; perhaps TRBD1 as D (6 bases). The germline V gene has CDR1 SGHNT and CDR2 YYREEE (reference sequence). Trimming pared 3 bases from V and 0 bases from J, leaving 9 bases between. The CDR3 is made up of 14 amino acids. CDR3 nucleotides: TGTGCCAGCAGCTCTAGGACAGTGAACACTGAAGCTTTCTTT. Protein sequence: CASSSRTVNTEAFF.

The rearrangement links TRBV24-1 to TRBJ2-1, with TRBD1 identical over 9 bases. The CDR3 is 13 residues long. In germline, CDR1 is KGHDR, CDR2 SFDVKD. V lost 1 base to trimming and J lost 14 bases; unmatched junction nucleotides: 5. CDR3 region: CATSDFRTGVKFF. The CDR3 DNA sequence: TGTGCCACCAGTGATTTTAGGACAGGGGTCAAGTTCTTC.

CDR3 DNA sequence: TGCGCCAGCAAGGATGGGGGACAGGGAGCGTACACCGGGGAGCTGTTTTTT. It specifies CASKDGGQGAYTGELFF. This rearrangement joins TRBV4-1 to TRBJ2-2; 9 bases line up with TRBD1. Per germline, CDR1 MGHRA and CDR2 YSYEKL. CDR3 length: 17 amino acids. V lost 7 bases to trimming and J lost 3 bases; unmatched junction nucleotides: 12.

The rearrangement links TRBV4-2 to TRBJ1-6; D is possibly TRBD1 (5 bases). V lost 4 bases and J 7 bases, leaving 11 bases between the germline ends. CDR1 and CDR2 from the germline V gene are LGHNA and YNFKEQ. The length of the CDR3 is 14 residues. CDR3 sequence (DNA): TGTGCCAGCAGCCGGAGGGGCGGAAATTCACCCCTCCACTTT. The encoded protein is CASSRRGGNSPLHF.

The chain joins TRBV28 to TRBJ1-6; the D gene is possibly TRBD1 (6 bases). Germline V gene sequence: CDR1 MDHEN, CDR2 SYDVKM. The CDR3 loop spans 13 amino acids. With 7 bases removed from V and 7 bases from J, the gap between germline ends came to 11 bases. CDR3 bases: TGTGCCAGCATAGGGGGTGGAAATTCACCCCTCCACTTT. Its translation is CASIGGGNSPLHF.

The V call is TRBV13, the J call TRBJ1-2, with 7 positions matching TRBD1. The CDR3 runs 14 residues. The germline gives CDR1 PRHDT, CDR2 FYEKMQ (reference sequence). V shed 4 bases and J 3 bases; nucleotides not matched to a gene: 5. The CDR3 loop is CASSWAQGDYGYTF. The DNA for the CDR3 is TGTGCCAGCAGCTGGGCCCAGGGGGACTATGGCTACACCTTC.

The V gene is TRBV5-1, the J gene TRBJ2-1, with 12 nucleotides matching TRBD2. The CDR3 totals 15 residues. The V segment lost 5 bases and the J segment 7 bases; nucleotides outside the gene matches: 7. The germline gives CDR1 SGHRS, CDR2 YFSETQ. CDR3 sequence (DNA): TGCGCCAGCAGTGCGGGACTAGCGGGTTTAAATGAGCAGTTCTTC. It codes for CASSAGLAGLNEQFF.

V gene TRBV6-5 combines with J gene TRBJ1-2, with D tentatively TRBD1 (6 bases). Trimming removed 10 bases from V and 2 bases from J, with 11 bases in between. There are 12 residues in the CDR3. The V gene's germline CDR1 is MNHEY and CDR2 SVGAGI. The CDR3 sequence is CAITQGNYGYTF. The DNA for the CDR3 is TGTGCCATTACGCAGGGGAACTATGGCTACACCTTC.

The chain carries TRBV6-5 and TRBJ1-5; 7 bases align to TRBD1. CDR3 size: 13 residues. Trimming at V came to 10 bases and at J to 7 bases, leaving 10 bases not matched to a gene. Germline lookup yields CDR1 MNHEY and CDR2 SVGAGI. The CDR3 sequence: CATRQGRRQPQHF. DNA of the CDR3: TGTGCCACTCGACAGGGCAGGCGGCAGCCCCAGCATTTT.

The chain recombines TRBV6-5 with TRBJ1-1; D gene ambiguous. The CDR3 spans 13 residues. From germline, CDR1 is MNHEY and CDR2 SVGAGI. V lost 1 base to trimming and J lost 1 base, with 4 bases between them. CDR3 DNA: TGTGCCAGCAGTTACTTGAGGAACACTGAAGCTTTCTTT. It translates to CASSYLRNTEAFF.

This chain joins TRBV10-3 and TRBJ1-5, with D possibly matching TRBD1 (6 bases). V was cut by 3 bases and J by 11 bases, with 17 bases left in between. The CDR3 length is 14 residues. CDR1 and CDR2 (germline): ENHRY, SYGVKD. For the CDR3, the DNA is TGTGCCATCAGTGAAGACCCGACAGGACCGTCCCAGCATTTT. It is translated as CAISEDPTGPSQHF.

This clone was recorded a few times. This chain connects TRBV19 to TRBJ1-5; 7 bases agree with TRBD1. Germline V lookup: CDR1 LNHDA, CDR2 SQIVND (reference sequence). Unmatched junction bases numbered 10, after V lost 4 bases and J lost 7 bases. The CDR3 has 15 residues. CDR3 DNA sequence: TGTGCCAGTAGTACATCCGGACAGGCCAGGCAGCCCCAGCATTTT. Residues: CASSTSGQARQPQHF. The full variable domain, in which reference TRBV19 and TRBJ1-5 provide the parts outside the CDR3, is DGGITQSPKYLFRKEGQNVTLSCEQNLNHDAMYWYRQDPGQGLRLIYYSQIVNDFQKGDIAEGYSVSREKKESFPLTVTSAQKNPTAFYLCASSTSGQARQPQHFGDGTRLSIL.

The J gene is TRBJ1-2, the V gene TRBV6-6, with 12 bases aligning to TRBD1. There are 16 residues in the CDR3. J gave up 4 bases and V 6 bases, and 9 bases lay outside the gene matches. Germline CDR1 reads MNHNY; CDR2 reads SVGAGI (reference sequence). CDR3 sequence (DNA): TGTGCCAGCAGCCGCGTAGGGACAGGGGGCGGCTATGGCTACACCTTC. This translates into CASSRVGTGGGYGYTF.

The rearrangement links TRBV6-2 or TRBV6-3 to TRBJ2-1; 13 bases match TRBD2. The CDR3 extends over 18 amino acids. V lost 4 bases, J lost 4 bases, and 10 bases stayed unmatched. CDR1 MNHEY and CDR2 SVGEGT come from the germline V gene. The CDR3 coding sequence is TGTGCCAGCAGTTCCCAGCCTGGACTAGCGGGGGAGTACAATGAGCAGTTCTTC. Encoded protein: CASSSQPGLAGEYNEQFF.

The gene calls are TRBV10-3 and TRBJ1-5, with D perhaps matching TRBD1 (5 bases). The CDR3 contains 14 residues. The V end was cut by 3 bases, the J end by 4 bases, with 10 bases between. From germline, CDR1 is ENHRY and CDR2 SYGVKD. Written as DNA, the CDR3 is TGTGCCATCAGTGACGGGGGACCTAATCAGCCCCAGCATTTT. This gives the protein CAISDGGPNQPQHF.

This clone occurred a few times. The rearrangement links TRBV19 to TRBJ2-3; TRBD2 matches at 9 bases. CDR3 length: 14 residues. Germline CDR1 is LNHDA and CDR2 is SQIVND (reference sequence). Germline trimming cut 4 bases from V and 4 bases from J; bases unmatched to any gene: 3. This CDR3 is CASSSGRAPDTQYF. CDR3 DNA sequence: TGTGCCAGTAGTAGCGGGAGGGCCCCAGATACGCAGTATTTT.

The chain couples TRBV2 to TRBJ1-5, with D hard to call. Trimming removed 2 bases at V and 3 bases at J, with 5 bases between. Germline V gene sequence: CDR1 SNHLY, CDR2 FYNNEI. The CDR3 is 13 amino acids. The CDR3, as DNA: TGTGCCAGCAGTGAAAACAACAATCAGCCCCAGCATTTT. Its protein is CASSENNNQPQHF.

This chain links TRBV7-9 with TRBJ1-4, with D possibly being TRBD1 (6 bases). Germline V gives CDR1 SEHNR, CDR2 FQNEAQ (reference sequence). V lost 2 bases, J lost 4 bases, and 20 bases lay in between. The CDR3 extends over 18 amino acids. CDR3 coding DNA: TGTGCCAGCAGCTTAAGGACAGCGAATGAATTCGGTAATGAAAAACTGTTTTTT. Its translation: CASSLRTANEFGNEKLFF.

The CDR3 nucleotides are TGTGCCAGCAGTTTACCAACTAGCGGTAGCTCCTACAATGAGCAGTTCTTC. This sequence encodes CASSLPTSGSSYNEQFF. V and J are TRBV27 and TRBJ2-1, with 8 bases lining up with TRBD2. Germline CDR1 is MNHEY and CDR2 is SMNVEV (reference sequence). With V trimmed by 2 bases and J by 0 bases, 6 bases remained unmatched. This CDR3 is built from 17 residues.

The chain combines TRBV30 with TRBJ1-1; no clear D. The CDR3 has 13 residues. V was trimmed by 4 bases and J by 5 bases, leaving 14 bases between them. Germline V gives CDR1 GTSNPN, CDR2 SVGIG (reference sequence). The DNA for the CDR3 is TGTGCCTGGATTGCACCGTTGGAGACTGAAGCTTTCTTT. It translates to CAWIAPLETEAFF.

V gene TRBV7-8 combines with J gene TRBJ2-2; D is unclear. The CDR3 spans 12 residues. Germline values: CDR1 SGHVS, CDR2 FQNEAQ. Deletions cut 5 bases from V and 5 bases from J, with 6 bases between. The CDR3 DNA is TGTGCCAGCAGCAGTAGAACCGGGGAGCTGTTTTTT. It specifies CASSSRTGELFF.

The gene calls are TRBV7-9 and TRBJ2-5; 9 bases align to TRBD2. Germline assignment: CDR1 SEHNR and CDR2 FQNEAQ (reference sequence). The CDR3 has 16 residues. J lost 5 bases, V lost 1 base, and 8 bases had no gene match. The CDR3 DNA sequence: TGTGCCAGCAGCTTAGGCTTAGCGGGAGAGGCGGAGACCCAGTACTTC. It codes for CASSLGLAGEAETQYF.

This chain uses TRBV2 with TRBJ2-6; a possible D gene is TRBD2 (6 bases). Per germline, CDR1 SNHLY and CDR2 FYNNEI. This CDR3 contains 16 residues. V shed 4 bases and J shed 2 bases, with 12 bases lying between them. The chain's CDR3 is CASSGARRAGANVLTF. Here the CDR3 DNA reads TGTGCCAGCAGTGGTGCCAGGAGGGCTGGGGCCAACGTCCTGACTTTC.

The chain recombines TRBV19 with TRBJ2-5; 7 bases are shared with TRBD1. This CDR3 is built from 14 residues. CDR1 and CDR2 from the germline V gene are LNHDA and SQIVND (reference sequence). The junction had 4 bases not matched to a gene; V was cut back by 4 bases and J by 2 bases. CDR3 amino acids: CASSTRDSQETQYF. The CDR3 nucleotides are TGTGCCAGTAGTACTCGGGACAGTCAAGAGACCCAGTACTTC.

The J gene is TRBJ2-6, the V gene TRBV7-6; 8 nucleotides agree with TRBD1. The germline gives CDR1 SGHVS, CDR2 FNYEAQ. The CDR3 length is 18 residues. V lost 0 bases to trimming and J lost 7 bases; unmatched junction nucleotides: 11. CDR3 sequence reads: CASSLAGYRGKSANVLTF. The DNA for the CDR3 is TGTGCCAGCAGCTTAGCGGGTTACAGGGGGAAATCAGCCAACGTCCTGACTTTC. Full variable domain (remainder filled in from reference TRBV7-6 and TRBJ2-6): GAGVSQSPRYKVTKRGQDVALRCDPISGHVSLYWYRQALGQGPEFLTYFNYEAQQDKSGLPNDRFSAERPEGSISTLTIQRTEQRDSAMYRCASSLAGYRGKSANVLTFGAGSRLTVL.

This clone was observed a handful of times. In DNA form, the CDR3 reads TGTGCCAGCAGCCTCTCTCGGAGCTCCTACAATGAGCAGTTCTTC. Its translation: CASSLSRSSYNEQFF. The V and J genes are TRBV3-1 (or the pseudogene TRBV3-2) and TRBJ2-1; D is unresolved. Germline CDR1 is LGHDT and CDR2 is YNNKEL (reference sequence). Trimming stripped 4 bases from V and 0 bases from J, with 10 bases between. The CDR3 is 15 amino acids.

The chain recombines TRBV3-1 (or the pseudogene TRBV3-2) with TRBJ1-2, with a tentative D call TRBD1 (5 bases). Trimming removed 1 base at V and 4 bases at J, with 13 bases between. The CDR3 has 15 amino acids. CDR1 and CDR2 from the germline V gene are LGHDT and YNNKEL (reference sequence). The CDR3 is CASSQGGVGSYGYTF. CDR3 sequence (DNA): TGTGCCAGCAGCCAAGGGGGGGTTGGCAGCTATGGCTACACCTTC.

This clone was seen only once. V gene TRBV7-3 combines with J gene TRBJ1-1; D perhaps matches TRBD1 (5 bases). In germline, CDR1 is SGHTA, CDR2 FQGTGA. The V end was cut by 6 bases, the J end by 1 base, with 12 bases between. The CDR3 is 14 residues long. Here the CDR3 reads CASSLGRGNTEAFF. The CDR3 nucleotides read TGTGCCAGCAGTTTAGGGAGGGGGAACACTGAAGCTTTCTTT.

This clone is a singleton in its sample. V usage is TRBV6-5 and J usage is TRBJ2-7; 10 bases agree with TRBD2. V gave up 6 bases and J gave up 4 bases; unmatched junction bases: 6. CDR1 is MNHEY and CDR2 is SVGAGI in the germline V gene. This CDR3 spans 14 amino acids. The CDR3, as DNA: TGTGCCAGCAGCAAAGCGGGAGGGCCGTACGAGCAGTACTTC. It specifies CASSKAGGPYEQYF.

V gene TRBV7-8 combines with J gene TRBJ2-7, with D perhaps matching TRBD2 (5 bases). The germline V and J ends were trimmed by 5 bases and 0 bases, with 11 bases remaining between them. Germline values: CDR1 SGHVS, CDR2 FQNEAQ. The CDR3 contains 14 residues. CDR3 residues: CASSPTSFSYEQYF. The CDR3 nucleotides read TGTGCCAGCAGCCCTACTAGTTTCTCCTACGAGCAGTACTTC.

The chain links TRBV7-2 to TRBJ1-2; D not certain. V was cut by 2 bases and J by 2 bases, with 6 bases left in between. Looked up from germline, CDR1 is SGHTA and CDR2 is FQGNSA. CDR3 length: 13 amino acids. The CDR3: CASSLRRNYGYTF. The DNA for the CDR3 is TGTGCCAGCAGCTTAAGGAGGAACTATGGCTACACCTTC.